This TCR beta chain was found in a study of T cell repertoires in ileal Crohn's disease. About the research overall: The MI sample came from the proximal margin of the surgical specimen. Study observations and caveats: All patients with clonality above 26.8% had endoscopic recurrence.

Time point defined: proximal margin of the surgical specimen (macroscopically non-inflamed). The table came from immunoSEQ multiplex PCR; TCRdb's copy has only in-frame clones and leaves some out. Among 4,000 or so clones, around 77% were seen once, and the ten largest hold around 8.8%. The CDR3 totals 16 residues. Germline V gene sequence: CDR1 KGHSH, CDR2 LQKENI. V lost 3 bases to trimming and J lost 6 bases; unmatched junction nucleotides: 4. With regard to this clone: Its antigen is as yet unknown.

This TCR came from an adult with Crohn's disease. Sequencing was done on a sample of ileal tissue. The chain is built from TRBV18 and TRBJ2-1; the match to TRBD2 covers 14 bases. CDR3 loop: CASSPPGTSGSNEQFF. The CDR3 nucleotides read TGTGCCAGCTCACCTCCCGGGACTAGCGGGAGCAATGAGCAGTTCTTC.